This T cell receptor (beta chain) is drawn from a study of T cell responses to AZD1222 COVID-19 vaccine. Study-level findings and limits: Females made up more of the donors, who were largely white British, and clonal diversity may have come out too low. Spike-wide coverage was observed for vaccine-associated CD4 TCRs, with dominant responses at 160-218 and 743-854. Close to half of all spike-specific TCRs reportedly target regions of the variants that are unmutated.

Analysis merged second doses at about 4 or about 12 weeks. With 8 bases removed from V and 9 bases from J, the gap between germline ends came to 20 bases. Germline loops: CDR1 MNHEY, CDR2 SVGAGI. CDR3 length: 14 residues. Concerning this clone: Its target is not known.

The assay was immunoSEQ multiplex PCR, and TCRdb's table has in-frame clones only and misses some. The table records tens of thousands of clones, 70% to 90% of them present only once. The V gene is TRBV6-5, the J gene TRBJ2-4, with D perhaps matching TRBD1 (6 bases). The sequencing here drew on peripheral blood, taken 28 days after the second AZD1222 dose. The TCR sequence derives from an adult who received the AZD1222 COVID-19 vaccine. CDR3 DNA: TGTGCCAGCTCCAACACAGGGCTCTCCGGCATTCAGTACTTC. It yields the protein CASSNTGLSGIQYF.